The 15 T cell receptor beta chains listed next were all sequenced from one sample in a study of OX40 agonist ivuxolimab in advanced cancers. Using immunoSEQ multiplex PCR, the repertoire was profiled, and TCRdb retains in-frame clones only, with some absent. The sample shows 67,000 or so clones, 70% to 90% of them seen only once. The sequencing here drew on CD4+ or CD8+ T cells sorted from blood, taken in a trial of the OX40 agonist ivuxolimab. These receptors all stem from an adult with an advanced solid tumor such as melanoma, head and neck, liver or kidney cancer.

Concerning this clone: Other DNA sequences of this sample code for an identical CDR3. The CDR3 DNA follows: TGCAGCGTTGGCACAGGGCCCTACGAGCAGTACTTC. As protein: CSVGTGPYEQYF. V gene TRBV29-1 combines with J gene TRBJ2-7, with D maybe TRBD1 (6 bases). CDR1 SQVTM and CDR2 ANQGSEA come from the germline V gene. The CDR3 consists of 12 residues. V was pared by 4 bases and J by 2 bases, with 9 bases between.

This clone was seen a few times. Other DNA variants within this sample encode the same CDR3. The rearrangement uses TRBV9 and TRBJ1-2; D call uncertain. Germline V gene lookup returns CDR1 SGDLS and CDR2 YYNGEE. Trimming left V 1 base short and J 4 bases short, with 5 bases between. The CDR3 consists of 12 residues. CDR3 DNA sequence: TGTGCCAGCAGCGTACAGGCCTATGGCTACACCTTC. This encodes CASSVQAYGYTF.

The chain combines TRBV11-3 with TRBJ2-3, with D possibly being TRBD2 (5 bases). V was shortened by 0 bases and J by 9 bases, with 10 bases between the two germline ends. Germline CDR1 reads SGHNT; CDR2 reads YENEEA. This CDR3 region has 13 residues. Written as DNA, the CDR3 is TGTGCCAGCAGCTTAGATCTCAGCGGCACGCAGTATTTT. Protein product: CASSLDLSGTQYF. The full variable domain, rest sourced from reference TRBV11-3 and TRBJ2-3, is EAGVVQSPRYKIIEKKQPVAFWCNPISGHNTLYWYLQNLGQGPELLIRYENEEAVDDSQLPKDRFSAERLKGVDSTLKIQPAELGDSAVYLCASSLDLSGTQYFGPGTRLTVL.

This clone has just one count. The chain couples TRBV6-6 to TRBJ1-2; TRBD1 is a possible D gene (5 bases). The CDR3 is made up of 12 amino acids. Germline CDR1 and CDR2: MNHNY and SVGAGI (reference sequence). V was pared by 6 bases and J by 8 bases, with 13 bases between. CDR3 protein: CASSTRGGGYTF. Here the CDR3 DNA reads TGTGCCAGCAGCACTAGGGGTGGCGGCTACACCTTC.

The V call is TRBV18, the J call TRBJ1-2; D is uncertain. V was cut by 5 bases and J by 5 bases, with 21 bases left in between. Looked up from germline, CDR1 is KGHSH and CDR2 is LQKENI. There are 16 residues in the CDR3. The CDR3, as DNA: TGTGCCAGCTCAAGCGATGTGTCCTCCGTGAAATATGGCTACACCTTC. Translating it yields CASSSDVSSVKYGYTF.

The rearrangement joins TRBV29-1 to TRBJ2-1; 14 bases map to TRBD2. Germline lookup yields CDR1 SQVTM and CDR2 ANQGSEA. Trimming cost V 3 bases and J 6 bases; bases outside gene matches: 4. CDR3 length: 15 residues. This CDR3 is CSVDAGTSGSNEQFF. The DNA for the CDR3 is TGCAGCGTTGATGCCGGGACTAGCGGGAGCAATGAGCAGTTCTTC.

The J gene is TRBJ1-3, the V gene TRBV6-5; TRBD1 aligns across 7 bases. CDR3 length equals 15 residues. From germline, CDR1 is MNHEY and CDR2 SVGAGI. Trimming cost V 6 bases and J 0 bases; bases outside gene matches: 5. Here the CDR3 DNA reads TGTGCCAGCAGGGACAGGTTTACCTCTGGAAACACCATATATTTT. As protein: CASRDRFTSGNTIYF.

This clone was seen just once. The genes are TRBV2 and TRBJ1-1; no definite D call. V lost 4 bases and J lost 1, with 7 bases in between. In germline, CDR1 is SNHLY, CDR2 FYNNEI. There are 13 residues in the CDR3. The DNA for the CDR3 is TGTGCCAGCAGTGCCGAGGGGAACACTGAAGCTTTCTTT. It translates to CASSAEGNTEAFF.

This chain uses TRBV2 with TRBJ2-7; TRBD2 matches at 7 bases. Trimming took 7 bases from V and 0 from J; bases not matched to a gene: 6. The CDR3 extends over 14 amino acids. Germline assignment: CDR1 SNHLY and CDR2 FYNNEI. The CDR3 region has the DNA TGTGCCAGCAAACGCGGGAGTAGCTCCTACGAGCAGTACTTC. It encodes CASKRGSSSYEQYF. Variable domain in full (rest from reference TRBV2 and TRBJ2-7): EPEVTQTPSHQVTQMGQEVILRCVPISNHLYFYWYRQILGQKVEFLVSFYNNEISEKSEIFDDQFSVERPDGSNFTLKIRSTKLEDSAMYFCASKRGSSSYEQYFGPGTRLTVT.

The CDR3, as DNA: TGTGCCAGCAGCTGGAGGGTGGGCAGGCCCCAAGAGACCCAGTACTTC. Encoded protein: CASSWRVGRPQETQYF. The V gene is TRBV5-8, the J gene TRBJ2-5; possibly TRBD2 for D (6 bases). The V gene lost 3 bases and the J gene lost 1 base, with 16 bases spanning the gap. CDR1 and CDR2 (germline): SGHTS, YDEGEE. The CDR3 consists of 16 residues.

The gene calls are TRBV7-2 and TRBJ1-1, with a possible D match to TRBD1 (6 bases). Trimming left V 0 bases short and J 0 bases short, with 8 bases between. The germline gives CDR1 SGHTA, CDR2 FQGNSA. The CDR3 loop spans 15 amino acids. The CDR3 sequence: CASSLAGHLNTEAFF. The CDR3 DNA follows: TGTGCCAGCAGCTTAGCGGGACACCTGAACACTGAAGCTTTCTTT.

This chain uses TRBV2 with TRBJ1-5; 7 bases map to TRBD1. The V gene end was trimmed by 6 bases and the J gene end by 5 bases; junction bases not matched to a gene: 13. The CDR3 is made up of 16 amino acids. CDR1 and CDR2 from the germline V gene are SNHLY and FYNNEI. CDR3 sequence: CASSRDSLAIDQPQHF. DNA of the CDR3: TGTGCCAGCAGCAGGGACAGTCTAGCTATAGATCAGCCCCAGCATTTT.

The chain couples TRBV28 to TRBJ1-1; D is possibly TRBD1 (5 bases). The germline V gene has CDR1 MDHEN and CDR2 SYDVKM. This CDR3 is 14 amino acids long. The V gene lost 3 bases and the J gene lost 5 bases, with 13 bases spanning the gap. CDR3 region: CASSLGTAATEAFF. Here the CDR3 DNA reads TGTGCCAGCAGTTTGGGGACGGCAGCAACTGAAGCTTTCTTT.

This CDR3 reads CASSEYPRAANTDTQYF. The CDR3 DNA is TGTGCCAGCAGTGAATACCCCAGGGCCGCTAACACAGATACGCAGTATTTT. The chain couples TRBV6-1 to TRBJ2-3, with D perhaps TRBD1 (5 bases). The CDR3 has 17 residues. Trimming left V 2 bases short and J 2 bases short, with 17 bases between. The germline V gene encodes CDR1 MNHNS and CDR2 SASEGT.

This chain joins TRBV6-5 and TRBJ1-6, with D perhaps matching TRBD1 (5 bases). CDR1 and CDR2 (germline): MNHEY, SVGAGI. The V and J ends lost 8 bases and 5 bases respectively, with 7 bases between them. The CDR3 spans 12 residues. CDR3 coding DNA: TGTGCCAGCCGGGGGAATAATTCACCCCTCCACTTT. As protein: CASRGNNSPLHF.